The 5 T cell receptor beta chains given below trace back to one sample, sequenced in a study of post-analysis software for immune sequencing data (dated by TCRdb to between 2014 and 2017). These receptors have no identified antigens. What the work shows at the level of the full study, not this receptor alone: Patients showed significantly higher frequencies than controls for roughly 5 TRBV segments, among them TRBV5-6, TRBV5-1 and TRBV20-1.

Library construction relied on PCR. For sequencing, an Illumina HiSeq 2500 was employed. Unique molecular identifiers were incorporated into TCR beta cDNA libraries to reduce PCR and sequencing biases. The raw public reads went through TCRdb reprocessing: fastp at Q25, MiXCR clone calling, in-frame beta chains kept. Every entry covers one CDR3 protein and lists the most common genes and DNA from its rows. The sample table shows roughly 730,000 distinct CDR3 sequences, and approximately 30% are seen once. Around 0.55% of the sample rests with the top ten. The sample taken for sequencing was blood. All receptors derive from a girl between 10 and 17 years old with multiple sclerosis.

On this clonotype itself: A read error may explain this, as a much larger clone is one base away. V and J are TRBV10-3 and TRBJ2-5, with D perhaps TRBD1 or TRBD2 (5 bases each). Germline lookup yields CDR1 ENHRY and CDR2 SYGVKD. V was pared by 7 bases and J by 2 bases, with 11 bases between. The CDR3 totals 13 residues. The CDR3 sequence: CAIIGTGQETQYF. The CDR3 nucleotides read TGTGCCATCATCGGGACGGGACAAGAGACCCAGTACTTC.

This clonotype showed up just a few times. This chain connects TRBV12-3 or TRBV12-4 to TRBJ2-7; perhaps D is TRBD1 or TRBD2 (5 bases each). The CDR3 is 15 residues long. Trimming stripped 4 bases from V and 3 bases from J, with 16 bases between. The CDR3: CASSSIRDGYYEQYF. CDR3 nucleotide sequence: TGTGCCAGCAGTTCCATCCGGGACGGATACTACGAGCAGTACTTC.

For this clonotype: At one boundary the junction diverges from the germline segment, which might be a read error. The rearrangement joins TRBV29-1 to TRBJ2-6; the D call may be TRBD1 or TRBD2 (6 bases each). Germline V gene data show CDR1 as SQVTM and CDR2 as ANQGSEA. There are 13 residues in the CDR3. The CDR3 sequence is CSVTISGANVPTF. The DNA for the CDR3 is TGCAGCGTTACCATCTCGGGGGCCAACGTCCCGACTTTC.

A few counts support this clonotype. The V gene is TRBV7-6, the J gene TRBJ2-3; 9 positions agree with TRBD1. CDR1 SGHVS and CDR2 FNYEAQ come from the germline V gene. The CDR3 runs to 18 residues. The V gene end was trimmed by 5 bases and the J gene end by 0 bases; junction bases not matched to a gene: 12. Here the CDR3 DNA reads TGTGCCAGCAGCGCACGAGACAGGGACAGGGTGAGCACAGATACGCAGTATTTT. Translated: CASSARDRDRVSTDTQYF.

This chain connects TRBV10-3 to TRBJ1-2; 10 nucleotides align to TRBD1. CDR3 length: 13 amino acids. CDR1 and CDR2 (germline): ENHRY, SYGVKD. The trim removed 6 bases at V and 6 bases at J, leaving 4 bases unmatched. CDR3 loop: CAISVGQGNGYTF. CDR3 in DNA: TGTGCCATCAGCGTGGGACAGGGGAATGGCTACACCTTC.